Here is one TCR beta chain with its context. Original processing methods: Nucleated cell counts were estimated from reference gene primer amplification. The protocol was immunoSEQ multiplex PCR, while the TCRdb copy is restricted to in-frame clones and leaves out a portion. The V and J calls and the clone size are those of that table, but D and trimming were determined from the DNA. The table records approximately 100,000 clones, about 89% of them present only once. These data belong to a study of blood T cell repertoires in COVID-19. Background on the study: Samples taken during acute and convalescent COVID-19 were collected in the United States, Italy and Spain.

The CDR3 extends over 18 amino acids. The V and J ends lost 3 bases and 6 bases respectively, with 24 bases between them. CDR1 and CDR2 from the germline V gene are MNHEY and SMNVEV (reference sequence). The sample taken for sequencing was peripheral blood. The chain couples TRBV27 to TRBJ2-1, with a tentative D call TRBD2 (7 bases). This sequence was found in a man in his 60s with acute or convalescent COVID-19. DNA of the CDR3: TGTGCCAGCAGTTTGGTATTCGTTGGGGGGGCATCGGGCAATGAGCAGTTCTTC. Translating gives CASSLVFVGGASGNEQFF.